This T cell receptor beta chain was captured by sequencing in a study of identical twins. Via MiXCR, TCRdb re-called the 5' RACE reads, giving one row per CDR3 protein. The sample yields 500,000 or so distinct CDR3 sequences, 13% to 15% seen once. The CDR3 is 13 amino acids. Trimming stripped 3 bases from V and 12 bases from J, with 17 bases between. From germline, CDR1 is SGHVS and CDR2 FQNEAQ. The same data also contributed to another study, on yellow fever vaccine responses in identical twins.

Sample: CD4+ T cells sorted from blood. The chain is built from TRBV7-8 and TRBJ1-2; D is perhaps TRBD1 (6 bases). The sequence was collected from a woman between 18 and 29 years old in good health. CDR3 sequence: CASSFDSGTSNTF. The CDR3 DNA reads TGTGCCAGCAGCTTTGACTCCGGGACAAGCAACACCTTC.